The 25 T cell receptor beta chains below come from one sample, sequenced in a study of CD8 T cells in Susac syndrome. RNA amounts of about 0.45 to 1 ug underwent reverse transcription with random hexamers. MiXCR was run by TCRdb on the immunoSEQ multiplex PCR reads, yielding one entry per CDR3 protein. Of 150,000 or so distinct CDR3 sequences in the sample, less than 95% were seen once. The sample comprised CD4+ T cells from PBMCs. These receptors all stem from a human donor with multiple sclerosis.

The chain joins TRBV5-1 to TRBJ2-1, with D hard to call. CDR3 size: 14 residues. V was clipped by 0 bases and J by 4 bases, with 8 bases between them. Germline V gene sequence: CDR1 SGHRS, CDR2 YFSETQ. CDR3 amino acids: CASSLVLGYNEQFF. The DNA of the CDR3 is TGCGCCAGCAGCTTGGTGCTAGGGTACAATGAGCAGTTCTTC.

The CDR3 is CSARGPEVGPQHF. The CDR3, as DNA: TGCAGTGCTAGGGGCCCCGAGGTGGGGCCCCAGCATTTT. J is TRBJ1-5 and V is TRBV20-1; D gene ambiguous. The germline V gene has CDR1 DFQATT and CDR2 SNEGSKA (reference sequence). The CDR3 covers 13 residues. The V and J ends lost 3 bases and 9 bases respectively, with 15 bases between them.

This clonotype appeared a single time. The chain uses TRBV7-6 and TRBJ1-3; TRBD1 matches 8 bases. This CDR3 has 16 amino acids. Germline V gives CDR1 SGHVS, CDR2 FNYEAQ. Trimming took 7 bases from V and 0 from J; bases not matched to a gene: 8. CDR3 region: CASKVGQGNSGNTIYF. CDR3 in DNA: TGTGCCAGCAAGGTCGGACAGGGAAACTCTGGAAACACCATATATTTT.

CDR3 nucleotides: TGTGCCTGGAATAGGATTCCTGGGAGTCGCGAGCAGTACTTC. It codes for CAWNRIPGSREQYF. The genes are TRBV30 and TRBJ2-7; tentatively, D is TRBD2 (5 bases). Trimming took off 4 bases at V and 6 bases at J, with 19 bases between the two ends. The V gene's germline CDR1 is GTSNPN and CDR2 SVGIG (reference sequence). This CDR3 spans 14 amino acids. Based on the CDR3 plus reference TRBV30 and TRBJ2-7, the full variable domain is SQTIHQWPATLVQPVGSPLSLECTVEGTSNPNLYWYRQAAGRGLQLLFYSVGIGQISSEVPQNLSASRPQDRQFILSSKKLLLSDSGFYLCAWNRIPGSREQYFGPGTRLTVT.

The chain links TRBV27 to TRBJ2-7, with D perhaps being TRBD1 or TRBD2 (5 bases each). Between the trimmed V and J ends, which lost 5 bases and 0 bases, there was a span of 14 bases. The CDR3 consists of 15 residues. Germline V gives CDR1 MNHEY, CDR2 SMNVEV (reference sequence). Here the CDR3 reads CASSLLGGSSYEQYF. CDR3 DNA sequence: TGTGCCAGCAGTCTACTTGGGGGTAGCTCCTACGAGCAGTACTTC.

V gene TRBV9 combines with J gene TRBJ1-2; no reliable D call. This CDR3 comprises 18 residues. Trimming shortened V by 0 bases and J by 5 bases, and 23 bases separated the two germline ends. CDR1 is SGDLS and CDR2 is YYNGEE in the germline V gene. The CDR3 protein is CASSVGPIPGEGRYGYTF. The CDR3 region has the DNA TGTGCCAGCAGCGTAGGCCCCATCCCGGGTGAGGGTCGGTATGGCTACACCTTC. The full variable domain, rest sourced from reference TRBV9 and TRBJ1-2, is DSGVTQTPKHLITATGQRVTLRCSPRSGDLSVYWYQQSLDQGLQFLIQYYNGEERAKGNILERFSAQQFPDLHSELNLSSLELGDSALYFCASSVGPIPGEGRYGYTFGSGTRLTVV.

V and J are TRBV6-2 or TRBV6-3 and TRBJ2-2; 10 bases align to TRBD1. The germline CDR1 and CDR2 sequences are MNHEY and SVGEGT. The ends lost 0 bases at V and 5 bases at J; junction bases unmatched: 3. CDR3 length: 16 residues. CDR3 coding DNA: TGTGCCAGCAGTTACTCGTCGGGACAGGGGACCGGGGAGCTGTTTTTT. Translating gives CASSYSSGQGTGELFF.

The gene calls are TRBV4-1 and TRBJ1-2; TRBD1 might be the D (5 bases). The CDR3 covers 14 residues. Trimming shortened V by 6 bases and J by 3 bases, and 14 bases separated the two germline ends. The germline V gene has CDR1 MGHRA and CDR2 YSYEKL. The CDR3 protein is CASRTTGPYYGYTF. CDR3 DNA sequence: TGCGCCAGCAGGACGACGGGACCCTACTATGGCTACACCTTC.

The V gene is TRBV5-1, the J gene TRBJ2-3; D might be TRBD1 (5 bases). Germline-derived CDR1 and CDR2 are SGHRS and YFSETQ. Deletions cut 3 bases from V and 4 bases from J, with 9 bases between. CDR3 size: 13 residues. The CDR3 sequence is CASSSTDSDTQYF. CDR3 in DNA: TGCGCCAGCAGCTCGACAGATTCAGATACGCAGTATTTT.

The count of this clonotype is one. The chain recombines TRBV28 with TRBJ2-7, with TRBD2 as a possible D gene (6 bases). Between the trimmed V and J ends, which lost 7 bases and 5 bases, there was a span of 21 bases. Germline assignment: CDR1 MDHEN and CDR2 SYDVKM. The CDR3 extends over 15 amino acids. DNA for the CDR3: TGTGCCAGCATAGGAAGGGCGGCGGGGTCCGACGAGCAGTACTTC. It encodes CASIGRAAGSDEQYF.

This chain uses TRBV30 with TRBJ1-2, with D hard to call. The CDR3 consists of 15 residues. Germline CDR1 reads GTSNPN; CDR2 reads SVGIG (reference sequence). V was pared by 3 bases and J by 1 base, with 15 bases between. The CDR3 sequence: CAWSGGEGNNYGYTF. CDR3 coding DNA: TGTGCCTGGAGCGGCGGAGAGGGAAATAACTATGGCTACACCTTC.

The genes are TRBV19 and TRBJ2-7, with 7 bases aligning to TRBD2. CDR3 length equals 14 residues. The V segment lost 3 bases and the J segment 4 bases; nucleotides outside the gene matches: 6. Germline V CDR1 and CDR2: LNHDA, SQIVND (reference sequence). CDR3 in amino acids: CASSMVLADYEQYF. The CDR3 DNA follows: TGTGCCAGTAGTATGGTCCTAGCGGATTACGAGCAGTACTTC.

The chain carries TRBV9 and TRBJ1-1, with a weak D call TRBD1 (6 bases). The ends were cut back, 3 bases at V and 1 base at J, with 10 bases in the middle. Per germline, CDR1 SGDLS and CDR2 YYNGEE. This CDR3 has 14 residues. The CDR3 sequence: CASSAQGGNTEAFF. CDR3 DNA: TGTGCCAGCAGCGCACAGGGAGGGAACACTGAAGCTTTCTTT.

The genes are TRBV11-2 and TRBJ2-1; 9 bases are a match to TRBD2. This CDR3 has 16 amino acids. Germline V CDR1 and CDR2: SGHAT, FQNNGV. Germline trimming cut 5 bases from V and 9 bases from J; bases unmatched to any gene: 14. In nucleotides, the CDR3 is TGTGCCAGCAGCCTCCCCGGGGGCGGGAGGGCCCTTGAGCAGTTCTTC. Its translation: CASSLPGGGRALEQFF. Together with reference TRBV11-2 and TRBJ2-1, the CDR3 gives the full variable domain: EAGVAQSPRYKIIEKRQSVAFWCNPISGHATLYWYQQILGQGPKLLIQFQNNGVVDDSQLPKDRFSAERLKGVDSTLKIQPAKLEDSAVYLCASSLPGGGRALEQFFGPGTRLTVL.

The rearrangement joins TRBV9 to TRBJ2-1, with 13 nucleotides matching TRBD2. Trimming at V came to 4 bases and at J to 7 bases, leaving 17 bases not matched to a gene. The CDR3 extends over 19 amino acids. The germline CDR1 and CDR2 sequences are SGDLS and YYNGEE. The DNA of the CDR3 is TGTGCCAGCAGCCAAAGGTGGGGGAGCAGACTAGCGGGGGGTAATGAGCAGTTCTTC. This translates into CASSQRWGSRLAGGNEQFF.

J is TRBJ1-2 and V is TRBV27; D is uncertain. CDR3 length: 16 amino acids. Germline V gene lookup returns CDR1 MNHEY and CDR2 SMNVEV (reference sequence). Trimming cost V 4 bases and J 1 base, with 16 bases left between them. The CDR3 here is CASSYSSAVGNYGYTF. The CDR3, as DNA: TGTGCCAGCAGTTATAGTTCTGCGGTGGGTAACTATGGCTACACCTTC.

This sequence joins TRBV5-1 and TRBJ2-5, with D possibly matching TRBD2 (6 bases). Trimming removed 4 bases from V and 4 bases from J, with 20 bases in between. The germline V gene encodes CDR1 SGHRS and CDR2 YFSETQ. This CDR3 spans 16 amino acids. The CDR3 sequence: CASSLSGQGGAETQYF. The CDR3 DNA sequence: TGCGCCAGCAGCCTTTCTGGGCAGGGAGGCGCAGAGACCCAGTACTTC.

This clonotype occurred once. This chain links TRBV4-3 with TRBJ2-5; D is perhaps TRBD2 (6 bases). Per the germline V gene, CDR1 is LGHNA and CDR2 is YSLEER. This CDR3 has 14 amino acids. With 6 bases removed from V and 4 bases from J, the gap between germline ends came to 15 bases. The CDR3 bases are TGCGCCAGCAGTCGGGACTCAAGCCCAGAGACCCAGTACTTC. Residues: CASSRDSSPETQYF.

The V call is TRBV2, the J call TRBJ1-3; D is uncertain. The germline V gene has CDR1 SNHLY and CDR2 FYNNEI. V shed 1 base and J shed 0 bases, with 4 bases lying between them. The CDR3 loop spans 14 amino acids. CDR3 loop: CASSEGLSGNTIYF. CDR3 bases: TGTGCCAGCAGTGAAGGCCTCTCTGGAAACACCATATATTTT.

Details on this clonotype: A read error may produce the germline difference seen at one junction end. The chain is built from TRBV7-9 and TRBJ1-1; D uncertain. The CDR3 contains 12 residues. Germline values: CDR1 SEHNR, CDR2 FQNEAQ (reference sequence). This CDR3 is CASSLAGREVFF. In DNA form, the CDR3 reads TGTGCCAGCAGCTTAGCCGGCAGAGAAGTTTTCTTT.

CDR3 sequence reads: CASSFRSGGDEQYF. DNA of the CDR3: TGTGCCAGCAGTTTCCGCTCCGGGGGTGACGAGCAGTACTTC. The J gene is TRBJ2-7, the V gene TRBV12-3 or TRBV12-4; possible D gene TRBD2, 6 bases. The CDR3 has 14 amino acids. The V end was cut by 3 bases, the J end by 5 bases, with 14 bases between.

CDR3 loop: CASSLGPQQDTQYF. The DNA for the CDR3 is TGCGCCAGCAGCTTGGGCCCCCAACAAGATACGCAGTATTTT. The J gene is TRBJ2-3, the V gene TRBV5-1; D gene unclear. There are 14 residues in the CDR3. Germline V gene data show CDR1 as SGHRS and CDR2 as YFSETQ. V dropped 0 bases and J dropped 5 bases, with 10 bases sitting between them.

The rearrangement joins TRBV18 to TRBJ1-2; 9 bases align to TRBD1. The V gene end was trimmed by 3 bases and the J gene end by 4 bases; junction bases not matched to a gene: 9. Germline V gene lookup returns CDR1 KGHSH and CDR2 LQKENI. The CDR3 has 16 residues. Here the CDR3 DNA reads TGTGCCAGCTCACCGGGACAGGGCGCGCAGTCCTATGGCTACACCTTC. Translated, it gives CASSPGQGAQSYGYTF.

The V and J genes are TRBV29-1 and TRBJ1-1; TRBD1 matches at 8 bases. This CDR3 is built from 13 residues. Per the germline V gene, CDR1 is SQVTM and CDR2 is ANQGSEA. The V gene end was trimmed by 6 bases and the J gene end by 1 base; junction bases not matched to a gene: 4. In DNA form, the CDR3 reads TGCAGCGTCCCGGACAGGGCGAACACTGAAGCTTTCTTT. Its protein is CSVPDRANTEAFF. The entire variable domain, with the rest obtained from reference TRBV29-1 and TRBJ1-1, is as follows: SAVISQKPSRDICQRGTSLTIQCQVDSQVTMMFWYRQQPGQSLTLIATANQGSEATYESGFVIDKFPISRPNLTFSTLTVSNMSPEDSSIYLCSVPDRANTEAFFGQGTRLTVV.

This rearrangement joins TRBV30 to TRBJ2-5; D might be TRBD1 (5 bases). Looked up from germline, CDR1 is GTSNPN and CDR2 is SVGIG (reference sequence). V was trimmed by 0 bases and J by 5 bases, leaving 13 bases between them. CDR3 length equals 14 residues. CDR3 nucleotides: TGTGCCTGGAGTGTACCCAGGGATTTCGAGACCCAGTACTTC. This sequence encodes CAWSVPRDFETQYF.